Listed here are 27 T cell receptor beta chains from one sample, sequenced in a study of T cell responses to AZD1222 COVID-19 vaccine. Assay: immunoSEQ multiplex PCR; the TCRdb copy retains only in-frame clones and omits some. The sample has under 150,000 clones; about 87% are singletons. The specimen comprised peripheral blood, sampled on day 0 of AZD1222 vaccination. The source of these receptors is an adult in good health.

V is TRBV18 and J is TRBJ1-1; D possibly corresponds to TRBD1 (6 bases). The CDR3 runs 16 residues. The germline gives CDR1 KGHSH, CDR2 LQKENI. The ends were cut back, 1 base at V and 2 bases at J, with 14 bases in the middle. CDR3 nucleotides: TGTGCCAGCTCACCACTTTCGTCGGGGGGCAACACTGAAGCTTTCTTT. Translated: CASSPLSSGGNTEAFF. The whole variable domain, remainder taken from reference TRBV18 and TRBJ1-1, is NAGVMQNPRHLVRRRGQEARLRCSPMKGHSHVYWYRQLPEEGLKFMVYLQKENIIDESGMPKERFSAEFPKEGPSILRIQQVVRGDSAAYFCASSPLSSGGNTEAFFGQGTRLTVV.

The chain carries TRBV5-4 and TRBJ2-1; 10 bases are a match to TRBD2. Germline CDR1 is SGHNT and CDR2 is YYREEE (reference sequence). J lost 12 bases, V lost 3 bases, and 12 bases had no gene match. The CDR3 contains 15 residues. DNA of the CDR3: TGTGCCAGCAGCTCCGGGAGCGGGAGGGCCCCGGGGCAGTTCTTC. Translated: CASSSGSGRAPGQFF. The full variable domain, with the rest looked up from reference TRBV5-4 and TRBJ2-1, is ETGVTQSPTHLIKTRGQQVTLRCSSQSGHNTVSWYQQALGQGPQFIFQYYREEENGRGNFPPRFSGLQFPNYSSELNVNALELDDSALYLCASSSGSGRAPGQFFGPGTRLTVL.

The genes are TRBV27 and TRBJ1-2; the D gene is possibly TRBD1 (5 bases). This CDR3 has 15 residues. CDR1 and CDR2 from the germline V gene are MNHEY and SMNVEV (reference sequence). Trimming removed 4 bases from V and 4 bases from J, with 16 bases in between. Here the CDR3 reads CASSSGTAPSYGYTF. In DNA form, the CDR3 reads TGTGCCAGCAGTTCCGGGACGGCACCTTCCTATGGCTACACCTTC.

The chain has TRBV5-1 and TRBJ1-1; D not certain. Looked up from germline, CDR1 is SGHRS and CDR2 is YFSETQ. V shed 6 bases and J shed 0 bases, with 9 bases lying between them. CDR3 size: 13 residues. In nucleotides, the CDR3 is TGCGCCAGCACCAGGACCTTGAACACTGAAGCTTTCTTT. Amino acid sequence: CASTRTLNTEAFF.

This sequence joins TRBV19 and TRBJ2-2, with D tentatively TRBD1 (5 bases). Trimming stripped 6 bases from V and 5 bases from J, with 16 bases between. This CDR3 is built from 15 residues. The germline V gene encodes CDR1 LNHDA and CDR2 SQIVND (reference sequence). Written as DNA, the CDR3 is TGTGCCAGTAGGGGGCGGCAGGGTTGGACCGGGGAGCTGTTTTTT. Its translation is CASRGRQGWTGELFF.

CDR3 bases: TGCGCCAGCAGCTTAAAGTTGACAAACAAGAACACTGAAGCTTTCTTT. It translates to CASSLKLTNKNTEAFF. The chain couples TRBV5-1 to TRBJ1-1; no reliable D call. The germline gives CDR1 SGHRS, CDR2 YFSETQ. This CDR3 spans 16 amino acids. Between the trimmed V and J ends, which lost 2 bases and 1 base, there was a span of 15 bases.

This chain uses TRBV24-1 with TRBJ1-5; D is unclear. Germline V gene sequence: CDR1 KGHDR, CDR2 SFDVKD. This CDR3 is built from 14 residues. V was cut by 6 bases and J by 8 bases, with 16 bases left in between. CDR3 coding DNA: TGTGCCACCAGTCAGGAGGGAGTGAAGAAGCCCCAGCATTTT. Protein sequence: CATSQEGVKKPQHF.

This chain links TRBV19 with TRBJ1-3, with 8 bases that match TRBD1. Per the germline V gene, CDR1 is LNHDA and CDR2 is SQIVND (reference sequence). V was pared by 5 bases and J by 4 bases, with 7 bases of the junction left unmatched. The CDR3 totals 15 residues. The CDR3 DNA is TGTGCCAGTAGTCCTCAGACAGGGGTCGGAAACACCATATATTTT. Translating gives CASSPQTGVGNTIYF.

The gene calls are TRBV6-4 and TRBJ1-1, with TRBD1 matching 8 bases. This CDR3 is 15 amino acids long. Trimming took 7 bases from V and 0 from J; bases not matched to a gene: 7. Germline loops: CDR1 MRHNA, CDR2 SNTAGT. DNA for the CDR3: TGTGCCAGCATCACGGACAGGGTCATGAACACTGAAGCTTTCTTT. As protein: CASITDRVMNTEAFF.

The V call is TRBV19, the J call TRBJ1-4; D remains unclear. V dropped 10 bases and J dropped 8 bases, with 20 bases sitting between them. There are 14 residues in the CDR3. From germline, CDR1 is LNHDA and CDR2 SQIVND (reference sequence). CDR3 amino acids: CATNSGMYVEKLFF. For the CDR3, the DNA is TGTGCCACCAATTCCGGGATGTACGTCGAAAAACTGTTTTTT.

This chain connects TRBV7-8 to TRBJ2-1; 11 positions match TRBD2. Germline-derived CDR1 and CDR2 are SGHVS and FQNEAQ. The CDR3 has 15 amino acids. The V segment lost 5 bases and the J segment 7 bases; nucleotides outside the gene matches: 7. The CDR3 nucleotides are TGTGCCAGCAGCCTCGCGGGACTAGCGGTAAATGAGCAGTTCTTC. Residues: CASSLAGLAVNEQFF.

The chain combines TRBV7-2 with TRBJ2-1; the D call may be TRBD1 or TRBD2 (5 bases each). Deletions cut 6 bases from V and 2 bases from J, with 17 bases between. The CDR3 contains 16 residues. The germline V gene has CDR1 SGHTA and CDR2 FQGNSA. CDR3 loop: CASRFPPEGPYNEQFF. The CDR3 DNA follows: TGTGCCAGCAGATTCCCCCCAGAGGGACCCTACAATGAGCAGTTCTTC.

CDR3 sequence reads: CASSYRGNQPQHF. As DNA, the CDR3 is TGTGCCAGCAGTTACAGGGGGAATCAGCCCCAGCATTTT. The rearrangement joins TRBV6-5 to TRBJ1-5; a weak D match, TRBD1 (6 bases). V was pared by 2 bases and J by 4 bases, with 6 bases between. CDR1 is MNHEY and CDR2 is SVGAGI in the germline V gene. The CDR3 consists of 13 residues.

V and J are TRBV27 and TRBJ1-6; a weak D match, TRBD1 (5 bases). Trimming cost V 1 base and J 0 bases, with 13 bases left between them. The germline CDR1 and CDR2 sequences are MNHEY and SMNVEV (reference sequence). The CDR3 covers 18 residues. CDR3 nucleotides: TGTGCCAGCAGTTTATGGGGCAGGACGAGCTCCTATAATTCACCCCTCCACTTT. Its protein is CASSLWGRTSSYNSPLHF.

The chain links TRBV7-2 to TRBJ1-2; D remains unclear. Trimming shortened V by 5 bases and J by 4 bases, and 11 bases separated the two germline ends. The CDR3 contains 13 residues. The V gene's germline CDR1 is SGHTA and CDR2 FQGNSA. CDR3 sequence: CASSPTTPYGYTF. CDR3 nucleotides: TGTGCCAGCAGCCCCACGACACCCTATGGCTACACCTTC.

The CDR3, as DNA: TGTGCCAGCAGCTTGGGCCTTGTCTCCTACGAGCAGTACTTC. Amino acids: CASSLGLVSYEQYF. The chain has TRBV7-2 and TRBJ2-7; D gene ambiguous. Between the trimmed V and J ends, which lost 3 bases and 0 bases, there was a span of 9 bases. Germline CDR1 SGHTA, CDR2 FQGNSA. The CDR3 is made up of 14 amino acids.

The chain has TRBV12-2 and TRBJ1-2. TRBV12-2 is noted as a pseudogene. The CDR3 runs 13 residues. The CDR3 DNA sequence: TGTGCAAGTCGCTTATTCGGGAACTATGGCTACACCTTC. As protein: CASRLFGNYGYTF.

CDR3 DNA: TGTGCCAGCAGCCTGCCGGGGGGCTGGAATTCACCCCTCCACTTT. Translating it yields CASSLPGGWNSPLHF. The chain links TRBV5-5 to TRBJ1-6; D might be TRBD1 (6 bases). This CDR3 comprises 15 residues. V lost 4 bases, J lost 7 bases, and 15 bases lay in between. The V gene's germline CDR1 is SGHKS and CDR2 YYEKEE (reference sequence).

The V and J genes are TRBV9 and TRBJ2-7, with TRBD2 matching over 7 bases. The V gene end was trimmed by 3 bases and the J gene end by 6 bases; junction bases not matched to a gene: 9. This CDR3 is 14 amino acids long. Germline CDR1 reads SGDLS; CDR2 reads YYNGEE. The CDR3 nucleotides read TGTGCCAGCAGCGCGGATGGTCGCGGGAGCGAGCAGTACTTC. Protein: CASSADGRGSEQYF.

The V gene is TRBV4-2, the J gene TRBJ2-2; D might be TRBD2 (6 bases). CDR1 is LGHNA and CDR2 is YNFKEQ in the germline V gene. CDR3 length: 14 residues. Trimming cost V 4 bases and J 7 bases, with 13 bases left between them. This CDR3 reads CASSLSPTSGELFF. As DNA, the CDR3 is TGTGCCAGCAGCCTTAGTCCGACTAGCGGGGAGCTGTTTTTT.

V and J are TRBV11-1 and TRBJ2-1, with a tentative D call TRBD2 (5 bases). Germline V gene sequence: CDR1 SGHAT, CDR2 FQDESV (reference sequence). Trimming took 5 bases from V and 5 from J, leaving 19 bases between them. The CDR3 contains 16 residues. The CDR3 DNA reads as TGTGCCAGCAGCCAGACTATTCGGTCGTCCAACAATGAGCAGTTCTTC. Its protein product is CASSQTIRSSNNEQFF. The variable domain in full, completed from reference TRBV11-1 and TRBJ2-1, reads EAEVAQSPRYKITEKSQAVAFWCDPISGHATLYWYRQILGQGPELLVQFQDESVVDDSQLPKDRFSAERLKGVDSTLKIQPAELGDSAMYLCASSQTIRSSNNEQFFGPGTRLTVL.

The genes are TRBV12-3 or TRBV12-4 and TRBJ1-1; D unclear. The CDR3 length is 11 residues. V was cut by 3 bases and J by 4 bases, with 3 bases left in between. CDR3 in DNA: TGTGCCAGCAGTTTTGGCACTGAAGCTTTCTTT. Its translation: CASSFGTEAFF.

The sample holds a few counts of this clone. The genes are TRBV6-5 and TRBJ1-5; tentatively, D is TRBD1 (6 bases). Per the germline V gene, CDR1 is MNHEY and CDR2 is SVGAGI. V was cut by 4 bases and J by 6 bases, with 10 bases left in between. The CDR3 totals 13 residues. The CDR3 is CASSWGAGQPQHF. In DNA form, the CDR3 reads TGTGCCAGCAGTTGGGGGGCAGGTCAGCCCCAGCATTTT.

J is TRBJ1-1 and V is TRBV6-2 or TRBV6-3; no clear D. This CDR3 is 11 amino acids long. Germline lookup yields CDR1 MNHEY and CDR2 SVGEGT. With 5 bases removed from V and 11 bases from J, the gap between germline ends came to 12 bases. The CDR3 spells CASSAYDGAFF. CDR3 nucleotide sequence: TGTGCCAGCAGTGCTTATGACGGGGCTTTCTTT.

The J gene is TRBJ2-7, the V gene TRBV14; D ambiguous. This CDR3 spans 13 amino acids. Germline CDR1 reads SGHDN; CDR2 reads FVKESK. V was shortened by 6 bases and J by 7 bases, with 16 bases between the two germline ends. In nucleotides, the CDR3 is TGTGCCAGCAGTCGCACTGGGGAATGGGAGCAGTACTTC. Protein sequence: CASSRTGEWEQYF.

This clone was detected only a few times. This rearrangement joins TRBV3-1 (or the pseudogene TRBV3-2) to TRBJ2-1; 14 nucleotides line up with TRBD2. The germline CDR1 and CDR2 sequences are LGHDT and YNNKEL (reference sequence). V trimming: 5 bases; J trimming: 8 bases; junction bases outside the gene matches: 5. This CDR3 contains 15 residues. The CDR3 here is CASSRLAGGPDEQFF. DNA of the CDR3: TGTGCCAGCAGCAGACTAGCGGGAGGGCCTGATGAGCAGTTCTTC.

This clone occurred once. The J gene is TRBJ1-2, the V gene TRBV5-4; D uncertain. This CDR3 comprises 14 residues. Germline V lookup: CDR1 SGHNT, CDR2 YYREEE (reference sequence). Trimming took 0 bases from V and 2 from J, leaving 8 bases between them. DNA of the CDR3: TGTGCCAGCAGCTTGGAACAGCCCAACTATGGCTACACCTTC. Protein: CASSLEQPNYGYTF.